A selection of T cell receptor beta chains follows, all from one sample in a study of CD8 T cells in Susac syndrome. A single record per CDR3 protein comes from TCRdb applying MiXCR to the immunoSEQ multiplex PCR reads. The sample shows about 120,000 distinct CDR3 sequences, about 95% of them seen only once. The sample comprised CD8+ T cells from PBMCs. The receptors originated from a human donor with Susac syndrome. Each CDR3 is given with its conserved first and last residue. Each record gives: D gene, J gene, clone size, V gene, CDR3 protein, CDR3 DNA. The D gene is left open where the match is weak. For some rows the clone size is stated as once, few or many, or as a class when expanded; others skip it.

TRBD1	TRBJ2-5	NA	TRBV4-1	CASSRRQGWVETQYF	TGCGCCAGCAGCCGCCGACAGGGGTGGGTGGAGACCCAGTACTTC
NA	TRBJ1-2	NA	TRBV3-1	CASNLQGHNYGYTF	TGTGCCAGCAATCTACAGGGCCATAACTATGGCTACACCTTC
NA	TRBJ1-5	NA	TRBV6-1	CASSVGGQTYNQPQHF	TGTGCCAGCAGTGTAGGCGGACAGACTTACAATCAGCCCCAGCATTTT
NA	TRBJ2-3	NA	TRBV12-3/TRBV12-4	CASRLTKGTDTQYF	TGTGCCAGCAGACTGACTAAAGGCACAGATACGCAGTATTTT
TRBD2	TRBJ2-2	NA	TRBV14	CASSPGTSGGNTGELFF	TGTGCCAGCAGCCCCGGGACTAGCGGGGGAAACACCGGGGAGCTGTTTTTT
NA	TRBJ2-7	NA	TRBV9	CASSPRDSDSYEQYF	TGTGCCAGCAGCCCGCGGGACAGCGACAGCTACGAGCAGTACTTC
TRBD1	TRBJ1-2	NA	TRBV27	CASSLTGQKNYGYTF	TGTGCCAGCAGTTTAACGGGACAGAAGAACTATGGCTACACCTTC
NA	TRBJ2-5	NA	TRBV7-9	CASSLRSQETQYF	TGTGCCAGCAGCTTACGCAGCCAAGAGACCCAGTACTTC
NA	TRBJ1-4	once	TRBV6-5	CASRLDLTTNEKLFF	TGTGCCAGCAGATTGGACCTAACAACTAATGAAAAACTGTTTTTT
NA	TRBJ1-1	few	TRBV9	CASSEGGGTEAFF	TGTGCCAGCAGCGAGGGGGGTGGGACTGAAGCTTTCTTT
NA	TRBJ1-1	NA	TRBV9	CASSQGGYGTEAFF	TGTGCCAGCAGCCAAGGGGGGTATGGGACTGAAGCTTTCTTT
NA	TRBJ2-7	NA	TRBV14	CASSHGGRVEQYF	TGTGCCAGCAGCCATGGGGGCCGGGTCGAGCAGTACTTC
NA	TRBJ1-1	NA	TRBV29-1	CSVVGRGAFF	TGCAGCGTTGTCGGCAGGGGAGCTTTCTTT
NA	TRBJ1-1	NA	TRBV6-5	CASSTNVNTEAFF	TGTGCCAGCAGCACTAATGTGAACACTGAAGCTTTCTTT
NA	TRBJ2-3	NA	TRBV29-1	CSVEGLYSTDTQYF	TGCAGCGTTGAAGGACTCTATAGCACAGATACGCAGTATTTT
NA	TRBJ2-1	NA	TRBV2	CASRAQSHLSYNEQFF	TGTGCCAGCAGGGCTCAGTCACATCTCTCCTACAATGAGCAGTTCTTC
NA	TRBJ2-3	NA	TRBV25-1	CASSEVTDTQYF	TGTGCCAGCAGTGAGGTAACAGATACGCAGTATTTT
NA	TRBJ2-7	NA	TRBV2	CASGPRGDEQYF	TGTGCCAGCGGTCCCAGGGGCGACGAGCAGTACTTC
NA	TRBJ2-5	NA	TRBV6-5	CASSYSTGFGETQYF	TGTGCCAGCAGTTACTCGACTGGCTTCGGGGAGACCCAGTACTTC
TRBD1	TRBJ2-5	NA	TRBV12-3/TRBV12-4	CASSLGGTGVRETQYF	TGTGCCAGCAGTTTAGGGGGGACAGGGGTCCGAGAGACCCAGTACTTC
TRBD1	TRBJ1-2	NA	TRBV29-1	CSALHRQGLDGYTF	TGCAGCGCATTACACAGACAGGGATTAGATGGCTACACCTTC
NA	TRBJ1-2	once	TRBV29-1	CSVEWAGTYYGYTF	TGCAGCGTTGAGTGGGCCGGGACGTACTATGGCTACACCTTC
NA	TRBJ1-1	NA	TRBV27	CASSPVGPNTEAFF	TGTGCCAGCAGTCCGGTCGGGCCGAACACTGAAGCTTTCTTT
NA	TRBJ2-4	NA	TRBV20-1	CSAVLYGQLAKNIQYF	TGCAGTGCCGTACTCTACGGACAGCTAGCCAAAAACATTCAGTACTTC
NA	TRBJ1-3	NA	TRBV9	CASSSPQNTIYF	TGTGCCAGCAGCTCCCCCCAGAACACCATATATTTT
TRBD2	TRBJ2-3	once	TRBV29-1	CSVEPSGGLITDTQYF	TGCAGCGTTGAGCCGAGCGGGGGGCTAATCACAGATACGCAGTATTTT
NA	TRBJ2-7	few	TRBV7-6	CASSLGSGSYEQYF	TGTGCCAGCAGCTTAGGTTCCGGGTCCTACGAGCAGTACTTC
NA	TRBJ2-5	once	TRBV20-1	CSASWETQYF	TGCAGTGCTAGTTGGGAGACCCAGTACTTC
NA	TRBJ2-3	NA	TRBV4-1	CASSQGPRADTQYF	TGCGCCAGCAGCCAAGGGCCCCGAGCAGATACGCAGTATTTT
TRBD1	TRBJ1-6	NA	TRBV5-1	CASSPGTGYSPLHF	TGCGCCAGCAGTCCCGGGACAGGGTATTCACCCCTCCACTTT
NA	TRBJ2-3	NA	TRBV29-1	CSVELTTDTQYF	TGCAGCGTTGAATTGACCACAGATACGCAGTATTTT
NA	TRBJ1-6	NA	TRBV6-1	CASSEAPGNSPLHF	TGTGCCAGCAGTGAAGCACCAGGGAATTCACCCCTCCACTTT
NA	TRBJ2-1	NA	TRBV6-6	CASSGISSYNEQFF	TGTGCCAGCAGCGGGATCTCATCCTACAATGAGCAGTTCTTC
NA	TRBJ1-4	NA	TRBV11-2	CASSNEKLFF	TGTGCCAGCAGTAATGAAAAACTGTTTTTT
NA	TRBJ2-1	NA	TRBV20-1	CSARGVSDNEQFF	TGCAGTGCTAGAGGGGTCTCGGACAATGAGCAGTTCTTC
NA	TRBJ2-1	NA	TRBV5-6	CASSLAAEQFF	TGTGCCAGCAGCTTAGCCGCTGAGCAGTTCTTC
NA	TRBJ2-1	NA	TRBV10-2	CASSDPWGGLNEQFF	TGCGCCAGCAGTGACCCGTGGGGGGGGCTCAATGAGCAGTTCTTC
NA	TRBJ2-7	NA	TRBV7-9	CASSSARTWEQYF	TGTGCCAGCAGCTCAGCCCGGACCTGGGAGCAGTACTTC
TRBD1	TRBJ1-2	NA	TRBV5-4	CASSLDRGFYGYTF	TGTGCCAGCAGCTTGGACAGGGGGTTCTATGGCTACACCTTC
NA	TRBJ2-7	NA	TRBV6-6	CASSYVSASYEQYF	TGTGCCAGCAGTTATGTCAGCGCCTCCTACGAGCAGTACTTC
TRBD1	TRBJ2-7	few	TRBV9	CASSVEGQSYEQYF	TGTGCCAGCAGCGTTGAGGGACAGTCCTACGAGCAGTACTTC
NA	TRBJ2-5	NA	TRBV29-1	CSVEDPGRVQETQYF	TGCAGCGTTGAAGATCCCGGACGGGTACAAGAGACCCAGTACTTC
NA	TRBJ1-5	NA	TRBV6-6	CASSYGAPSWPQHF	TGTGCCAGCAGTTATGGGGCACCATCCTGGCCCCAGCATTTT
NA	TRBJ1-6	once	TRBV12-3/TRBV12-4	CASSLVYGENSPLHF	TGTGCCAGCAGTTTAGTCTACGGGGAGAATTCACCCCTCCACTTT
NA	TRBJ2-3	once	TRBV13	CASSLGPGTGDTQYF	TGTGCCAGCAGCTTAGGCCCCGGGACTGGGGATACGCAGTATTTT
NA	TRBJ2-1	NA	TRBV24-1	CATSRGAGLLDEQFF	TGTGCCACCAGTCGAGGAGCAGGGCTGCTCGATGAGCAGTTCTTC
TRBD2	TRBJ2-2	NA	TRBV29-1	CSAPGLVGTGELFF	TGCAGCGCCCCGGGACTAGTGGGCACCGGGGAGCTGTTTTTT
TRBD2	TRBJ2-7	NA	TRBV27	CASSQAGGSSYEQYF	TGTGCCAGCAGTCAGGCGGGGGGGAGCTCCTACGAGCAGTACTTC
TRBD1	TRBJ1-2	once	TRBV7-2	CASSLRGGADGYTF	TGTGCCAGCAGCCTTAGAGGGGGCGCGGATGGCTACACCTTC
TRBD2	TRBJ2-1	NA	TRBV29-1	CSVEFGTTIYNEQFF	TGCAGCGTAGAATTCGGGACTACGATCTACAATGAGCAGTTCTTC
TRBD1	TRBJ1-1	NA	TRBV29-1	CSVGVRGLGTEAFF	TGCAGCGTTGGGGTCAGGGGGCTCGGCACTGAAGCTTTCTTT
TRBD1	TRBJ2-7	NA	TRBV13	CASSFLDRDYEQYF	TGTGCCAGCAGCTTTTTGGACAGGGATTACGAGCAGTACTTC
TRBD2	TRBJ2-1	NA	TRBV9	CASSALAGGLNEQFF	TGTGCCAGCAGCGCACTAGCGGGGGGGCTAAATGAGCAGTTCTTC
NA	TRBJ1-1	NA	TRBV20-1	CSASRGNTEAFF	TGCAGTGCTAGTCGGGGTAACACTGAAGCTTTCTTT
TRBD1	TRBJ2-7	few	TRBV20-1	CSARGDRSSYEQYF	TGCAGTGCGAGAGGGGACAGGAGCTCCTACGAGCAGTACTTC
NA	TRBJ2-1	NA	TRBV11-2	CASSLDPLREQFF	TGTGCCAGCAGCTTAGATCCCCTGAGGGAGCAGTTCTTC
NA	TRBJ1-1	NA	TRBV10-2	CASSETITEAFF	TGCGCCAGCAGTGAAACTATCACTGAAGCTTTCTTT
NA	TRBJ2-2	NA	TRBV7-9	CASIPWGSSGELFF	TGTGCCAGCATCCCATGGGGAAGTTCCGGGGAGCTGTTTTTT